This TCR beta chain was recorded in a study of T-cell reconstitution after alpha-beta-depleted transplantation in children. Trimming cost V 7 bases and J 7 bases; bases outside gene matches: 5. There are 14 residues in the CDR3. To note about this clonotype: What it binds is not known.

Unique molecular identifiers were incorporated when the TCRbeta library was constructed. TCRdb used MiXCR to reprocess the PCR reads, holding one entry per CDR3 protein. The table includes about a million distinct CDR3 sequences, about 30% detected once. Study-wide findings and caveats: Some patients owed their high day-60 TCRbeta diversity to surviving recipient T cells and thymic progenitors. A year had passed since transplant, and T-cell counts and diversity by then came mostly from newly produced T cells. Expanded graft clones numbering several hundred reportedly gave rise to alpha-beta T cells about two months after transplant.

The chain has TRBV12-3 or TRBV12-4 and TRBJ2-4, with 12 bases fitting TRBD2. The material was PBMCs, mostly from graft donor cells, obtained 360 days after TCRalphabeta/CD19-depleted stem cell transplant. This sequence originates from a boy in the first two years of life who had a stem cell transplant for SCID, so the T cells may come from the graft donor. DNA of the CDR3: TGTGCCAGCAATCTAGCGGGGGGGCGGAACATTCAGTACTTC. Residues: CASNLAGGRNIQYF.